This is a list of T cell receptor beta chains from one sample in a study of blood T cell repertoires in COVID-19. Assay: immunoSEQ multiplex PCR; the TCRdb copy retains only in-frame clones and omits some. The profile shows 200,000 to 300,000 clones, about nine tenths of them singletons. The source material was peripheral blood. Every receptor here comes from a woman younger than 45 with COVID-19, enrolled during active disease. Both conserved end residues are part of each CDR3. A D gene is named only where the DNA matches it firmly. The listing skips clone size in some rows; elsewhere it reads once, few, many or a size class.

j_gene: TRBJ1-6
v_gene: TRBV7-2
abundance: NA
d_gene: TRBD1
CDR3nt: TGTGCCAGCAGCTGGGCAGGGGGCAATTCACCCCTCCACTTT
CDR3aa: CASSWAGGNSPLHF

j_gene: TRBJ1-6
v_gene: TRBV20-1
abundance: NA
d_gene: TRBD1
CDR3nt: TGCAGTGCTAGTCAGGGGGCAGGGGGTGATTCACCCCTCCACTTT
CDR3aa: CSASQGAGGDSPLHF

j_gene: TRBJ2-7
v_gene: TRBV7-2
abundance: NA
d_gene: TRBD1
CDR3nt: TGTGCCAGCAGCTCAAGGACAGGACCAGCCTACGAGCAGTACTTC
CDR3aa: CASSSRTGPAYEQYF

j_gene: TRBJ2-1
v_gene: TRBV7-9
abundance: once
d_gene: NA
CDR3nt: TGTGCCAGCAGCGCCCCGGGGTCCTACAATGAGCAGTTCTTC
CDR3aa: CASSAPGSYNEQFF

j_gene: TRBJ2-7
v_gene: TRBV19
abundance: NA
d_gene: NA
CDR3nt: TGTGCCAGTAGATTGGATCAGGCAGGTTCCTACGAGCAGTACTTC
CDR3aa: CASRLDQAGSYEQYF

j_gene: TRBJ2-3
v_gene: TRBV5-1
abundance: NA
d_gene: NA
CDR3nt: TGCGCCAGCAGCTCCGGTAGCGTAACTAGCACAGATACGCAGTATTTT
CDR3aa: CASSSGSVTSTDTQYF

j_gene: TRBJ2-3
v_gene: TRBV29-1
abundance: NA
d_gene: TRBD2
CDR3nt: TGCAGCGCTAGGACTAGCGGGTGGAGACCGGATACGCAGTATTTT
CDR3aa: CSARTSGWRPDTQYF

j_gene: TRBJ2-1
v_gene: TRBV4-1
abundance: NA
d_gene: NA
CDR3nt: TGCGCCAGCAGCCGCATCGACAGGACAGTACACAATGAGCAGTTCTTC
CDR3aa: CASSRIDRTVHNEQFF

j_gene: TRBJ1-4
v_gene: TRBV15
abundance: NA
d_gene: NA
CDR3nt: TGTGCCACCAGCAGAGATGTGGGGGCTGGTGAAAAACTGTTTTTT
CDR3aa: CATSRDVGAGEKLFF

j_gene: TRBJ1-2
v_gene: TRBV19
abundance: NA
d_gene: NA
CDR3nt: TGTGCCAGTAGTCCCGGACAGAACATCTATGGCTACACCTTC
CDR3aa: CASSPGQNIYGYTF

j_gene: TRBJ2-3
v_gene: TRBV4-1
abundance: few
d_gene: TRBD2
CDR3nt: TGCGCCAGCAGCCAAGGCACTAGCGGGGACACAGATACGCAGTATTTT
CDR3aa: CASSQGTSGDTDTQYF

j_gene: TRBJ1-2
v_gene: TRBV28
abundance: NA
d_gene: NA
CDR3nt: TGTGCCAGCAGTTTTGAGATCAACTATGGCTACACCTTC
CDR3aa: CASSFEINYGYTF

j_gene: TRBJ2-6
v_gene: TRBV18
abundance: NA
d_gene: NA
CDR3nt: TGTGCCAGCTCACCCGAGGGTTGGGGTTACTCTGGGGCCAACGTCCTGACTTTC
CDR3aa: CASSPEGWGYSGANVLTF

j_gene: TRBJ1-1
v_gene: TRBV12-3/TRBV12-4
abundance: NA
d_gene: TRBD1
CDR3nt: TGTGCCAGCAGTCCGACAGGGTCGACTGAAGCTTTCTTT
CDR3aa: CASSPTGSTEAFF

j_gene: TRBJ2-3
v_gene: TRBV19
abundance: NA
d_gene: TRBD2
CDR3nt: TGTGCCAGTAACTGGGGGGGACTAGTGGGCACAGATACGCAGTATTTT
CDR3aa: CASNWGGLVGTDTQYF

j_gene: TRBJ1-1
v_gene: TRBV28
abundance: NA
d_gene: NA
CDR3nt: TGTGCCAGCAGTTTAAGAGCAGGGAACACTGAAGCTTTCTTT
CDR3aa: CASSLRAGNTEAFF

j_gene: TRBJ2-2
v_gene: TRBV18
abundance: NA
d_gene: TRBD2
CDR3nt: TGTGCCAGCTCACCACGTTCCGGACTAGCGGGGGCAGAGGTCAACACCGGGGAGCTGTTTTTT
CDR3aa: CASSPRSGLAGAEVNTGELFF

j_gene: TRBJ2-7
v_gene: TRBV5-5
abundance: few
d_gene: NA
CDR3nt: TGTGCCAGCAGCTTGGACAGATACTACGAGCAGTACTTC
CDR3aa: CASSLDRYYEQYF

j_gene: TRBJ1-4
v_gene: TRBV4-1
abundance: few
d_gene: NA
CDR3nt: TGCGCCAGCAGCCAAGAAGTCCGGGGGAATGAAAAACTGTTTTTT
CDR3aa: CASSQEVRGNEKLFF

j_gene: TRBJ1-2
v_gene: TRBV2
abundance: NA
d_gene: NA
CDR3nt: TGTGCCAGCAGTGAAGGTACATTTTATGGCTACACCTTC
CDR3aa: CASSEGTFYGYTF

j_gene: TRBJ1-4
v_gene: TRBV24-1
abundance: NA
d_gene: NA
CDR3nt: TGTGCCACCAGTGATTTTACAGTAACTAATGAAAAACTGTTTTTT
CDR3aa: CATSDFTVTNEKLFF

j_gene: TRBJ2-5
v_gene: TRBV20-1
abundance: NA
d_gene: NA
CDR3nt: TGCAGTGCTAGTAGAAGTCAGCGAGGGGAGACCCAGTACTTC
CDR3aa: CSASRSQRGETQYF

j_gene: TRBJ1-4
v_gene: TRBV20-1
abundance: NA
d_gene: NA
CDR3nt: TGCAGTGCATACAAAAATGAAAAACTGTTTTTT
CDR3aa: CSAYKNEKLFF

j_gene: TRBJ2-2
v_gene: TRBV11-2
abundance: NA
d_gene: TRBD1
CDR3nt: TGTGCCAGCAGCTCCCTACAGGGGGCCTCCCGGCGGAACACCGGGGAGCTGTTTTTT
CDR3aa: CASSSLQGASRRNTGELFF

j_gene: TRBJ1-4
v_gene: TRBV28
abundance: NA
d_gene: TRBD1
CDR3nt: TGTGCCAGCAGTTTAACGGGACAGTCTAATGAAAAACTGTTTTTT
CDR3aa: CASSLTGQSNEKLFF

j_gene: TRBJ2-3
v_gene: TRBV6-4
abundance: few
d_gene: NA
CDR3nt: TGTGCCAGCAGTGACGGGGCGGGAGAAGGGGGAGATACGCAGTATTTT
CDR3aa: CASSDGAGEGGDTQYF

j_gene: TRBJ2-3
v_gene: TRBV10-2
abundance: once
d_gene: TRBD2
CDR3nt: TGCGCCAGCAGCCAGACTAGCGGGAGTGCAGATACGCAGTATTTT
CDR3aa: CASSQTSGSADTQYF

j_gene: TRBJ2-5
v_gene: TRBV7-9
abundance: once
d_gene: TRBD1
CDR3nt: TGTGCCAGCAGCTTGCGGACAGGGGGCCAAGAGACCCAGTACTTC
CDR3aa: CASSLRTGGQETQYF

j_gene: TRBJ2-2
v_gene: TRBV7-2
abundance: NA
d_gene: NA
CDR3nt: TGTGCCAGCAGCTTTTTCCGTGGCGGAACCGGGGAGCTGTTTTTT
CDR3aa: CASSFFRGGTGELFF

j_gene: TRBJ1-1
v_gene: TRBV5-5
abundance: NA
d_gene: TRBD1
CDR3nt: TGTGCCAGCAGCCGGACAGGCACTGAAGCTTTCTTT
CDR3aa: CASSRTGTEAFF

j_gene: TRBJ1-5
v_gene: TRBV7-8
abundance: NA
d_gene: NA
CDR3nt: TGTGCCAGCAACCAGAGGGGCAGGGAGGACAGCAATCAGCCCCAGCATTTT
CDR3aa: CASNQRGREDSNQPQHF

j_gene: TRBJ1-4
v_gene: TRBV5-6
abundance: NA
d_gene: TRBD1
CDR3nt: TGTGCCAGCAGCTTGGCGGGACAGGGTAATGAAAAACTGTTTTTT
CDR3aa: CASSLAGQGNEKLFF

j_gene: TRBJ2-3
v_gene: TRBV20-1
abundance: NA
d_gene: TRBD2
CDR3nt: TGCAGTGCGAGTCCCAGCGGGGGCACAGATACGCAGTATTTT
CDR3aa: CSASPSGGTDTQYF

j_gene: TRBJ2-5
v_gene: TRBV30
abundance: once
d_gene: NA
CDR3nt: TGTGCCTGGAGTCCTCAAGAGACCCAGTACTTC
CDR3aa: CAWSPQETQYF

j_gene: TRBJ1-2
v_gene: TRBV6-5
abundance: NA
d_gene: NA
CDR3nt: TGTGCCAGCACCCCGGGACTCGGAGGACTCTATGGCTACACCTTC
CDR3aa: CASTPGLGGLYGYTF

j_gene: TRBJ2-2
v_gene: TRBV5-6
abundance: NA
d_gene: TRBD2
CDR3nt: TGTGCCAGCAGCTTGGCGTTAGCGGGGGGCACCGGGGAGCTGTTTTTT
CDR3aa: CASSLALAGGTGELFF

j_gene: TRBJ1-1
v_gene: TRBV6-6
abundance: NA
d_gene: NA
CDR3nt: TGTGCCAGCAGACTAAGACAGGCTCGGGCTTTCTTT
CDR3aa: CASRLRQARAFF

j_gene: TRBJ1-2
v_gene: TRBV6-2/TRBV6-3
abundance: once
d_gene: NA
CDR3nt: TGTGCCAGCAGTTACTCGTATTCCGCAGGGGATTATGGCTACACCTTC
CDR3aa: CASSYSYSAGDYGYTF

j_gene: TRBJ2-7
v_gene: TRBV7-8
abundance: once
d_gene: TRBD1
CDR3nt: TGTGCCAGCAGCCCCGGACAGGACGAGCAGTACTTC
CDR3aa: CASSPGQDEQYF

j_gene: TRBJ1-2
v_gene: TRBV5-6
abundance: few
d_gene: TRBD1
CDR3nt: TGTGCCAGCAGCCTCGGGACAGTTATTAACTATGGCTACACCTTC
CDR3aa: CASSLGTVINYGYTF

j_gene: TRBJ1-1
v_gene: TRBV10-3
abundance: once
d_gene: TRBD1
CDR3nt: TGTGCCATCGGACAGGGCGGGACCACTGAAGCTTTCTTT
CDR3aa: CAIGQGGTTEAFF